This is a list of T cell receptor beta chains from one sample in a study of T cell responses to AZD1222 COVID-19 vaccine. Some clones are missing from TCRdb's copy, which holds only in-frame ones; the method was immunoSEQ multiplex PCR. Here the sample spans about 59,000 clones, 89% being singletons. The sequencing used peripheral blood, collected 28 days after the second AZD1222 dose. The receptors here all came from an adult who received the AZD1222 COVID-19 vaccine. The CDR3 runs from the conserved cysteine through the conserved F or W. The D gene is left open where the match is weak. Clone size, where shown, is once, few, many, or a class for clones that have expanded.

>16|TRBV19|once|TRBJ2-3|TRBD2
TGTGCCAGTAAACCCCTAGCGGGAGTTGTCACAGATACGCAGTATTTT
CASKPLAGVVTDTQYF
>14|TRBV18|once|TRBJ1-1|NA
TGTGCCAGCTCACACTCCCGAGGCGACACTGAAGCTTTCTTT
CASSHSRGDTEAFF
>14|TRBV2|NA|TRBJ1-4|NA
TGTGCCAGCAGTGCTGCGAAGTGGGGGGAAAAACTGTTTTTT
CASSAAKWGEKLFF
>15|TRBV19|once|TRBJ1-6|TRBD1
TGTGCCAGTAGTATCCGCAGGGGGAATCGTTCACCCCTCCACTTT
CASSIRRGNRSPLHF
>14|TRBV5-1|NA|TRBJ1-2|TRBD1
TGCGCCAGCAGCTTGAATCCCGGGACAGGGGGCTACACCTTC
CASSLNPGTGGYTF
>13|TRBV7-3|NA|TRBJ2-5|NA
TGTGCCAGCAGCTTATTGCCCCAAGAGACCCAGTACTTC
CASSLLPQETQYF
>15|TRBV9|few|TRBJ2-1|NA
TGTGCCAGCAGCGTAGCTACAGGGTCCTACAATGAGCAGTTCTTC
CASSVATGSYNEQFF
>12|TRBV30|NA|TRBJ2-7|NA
TGTGCCTGGAGCGGGGGGCCCTACGAGCAGTACTTC
CAWSGGPYEQYF
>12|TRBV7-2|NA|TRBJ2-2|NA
TGTGCCAGCAGCTCGAGGACCGGGGAGCTGTTTTTT
CASSSRTGELFF
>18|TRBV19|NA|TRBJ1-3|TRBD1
TGTGCCAGCGCCCTGCGGGGGACAGGGTATACCTCTGGAAACACCATATATTTT
CASALRGTGYTSGNTIYF
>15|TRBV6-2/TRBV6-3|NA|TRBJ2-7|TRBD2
TGTGCCAGCAGTTTCGGACTAGCGGGAGGGCCCGAGCAGTACTTC
CASSFGLAGGPEQYF